This T cell receptor beta chain was sequenced during a study of blood T cell repertoires in COVID-19. Measured with immunoSEQ multiplex PCR; TCRdb has only the in-frame clones, and not every one. This table holds approximately 260,000 clones, roughly 89% found once. This clonotype was obtained from an older woman who had recovered from COVID-19. The sequenced sample consisted of PBMCs or T cells enriched from blood (not recorded which).

CDR3 protein: CASSFEGVPYEQYF. The DNA of the CDR3 is TGTGCCAGCAGCTTTGAGGGAGTCCCCTACGAGCAGTACTTC. This chain uses TRBV7-8 with TRBJ2-7, with a possible D match to TRBD2 (5 bases). This CDR3 is 14 amino acids long. The V gene's germline CDR1 is SGHVS and CDR2 FQNEAQ. Trimming shortened V by 3 bases and J by 2 bases, and 11 bases separated the two germline ends. Full variable domain (rest looked up from reference TRBV7-8 and TRBJ2-7): GAGVSQSPRYKVAKRGQDVALRCDPISGHVSLFWYQQALGQGPEFLTYFQNEAQLDKSGLPSDRFFAERPEGSVSTLKIQRTQQEDSAVYLCASSFEGVPYEQYFGPGTRLTVT.